Presented here are 24 T cell receptor beta chains from one specimen sequenced in a study of shared clonotypes between healthy human individuals. Libraries were prepared by immunoSEQ multiplex PCR; TCRdb keeps only in-frame clonotypes and omits some of them. This table has approximately 980,000 clones, approximately 76% appearing once. The source material was memory CD4+ T cells sorted from blood. Stated subset: CD45RA-negative fraction. These receptors all come from a man aged 18 to 30 in good health.

This rearrangement joins TRBV5-1 to TRBJ2-3, with 7 bases aligning to TRBD2. V shed 1 base, J shed 5 bases, and the junction held 7 bases outside the gene matches. The CDR3 covers 15 residues. Germline CDR1 reads SGHRS; CDR2 reads YFSETQ. The CDR3 region has the DNA TGCGCCAGCAGCTTGCCCCGGGAGGCGGGAGATACGCAGTATTTT. It specifies CASSLPREAGDTQYF.

The chain links TRBV28 to TRBJ2-3; maybe TRBD2 (6 bases). The germline V and J ends were trimmed by 6 bases and 5 bases, with 12 bases remaining between them. This CDR3 has 13 amino acids. Germline V gene data show CDR1 as MDHEN and CDR2 as SYDVKM. DNA for the CDR3: TGTGCCAGCAGCTCGGGAGACCTAGATACGCAGTATTTT. It is translated as CASSSGDLDTQYF.

The V call is TRBV4-1, the J call TRBJ1-2; D ambiguous. In germline, CDR1 is MGHRA, CDR2 YSYEKL. The CDR3 totals 17 residues. The V gene lost 0 bases and the J gene lost 2 bases, with 16 bases spanning the gap. The CDR3, as DNA: TGCGCCAGCAGCCAAGATAGGAGCAGAAGCGAAAACTATGGCTACACCTTC. Protein sequence: CASSQDRSRSENYGYTF.

This clone was observed at least ten times. V and J are TRBV30 and TRBJ1-5; TRBD1 agrees at 8 bases. Per the germline V gene, CDR1 is GTSNPN and CDR2 is SVGIG (reference sequence). This CDR3 comprises 13 residues. Trimming removed 5 bases from V and 4 bases from J; junction bases left unmatched: 4. This CDR3 reads CAWARDRNQPQHF. As DNA, the CDR3 is TGTGCCTGGGCCCGGGACAGGAATCAGCCCCAGCATTTT.

The chain is built from TRBV5-8 and TRBJ1-3; D gene unclear. The germline V gene has CDR1 SGHTS and CDR2 YDEGEE. With 4 bases removed from V and 4 bases from J, the gap between germline ends came to 12 bases. This CDR3 is 14 amino acids long. The CDR3 reads CASSDPTGGNTIYF. DNA of the CDR3: TGTGCCAGCAGCGACCCGACTGGGGGAAACACCATATATTTT.

The chain combines TRBV6-5 with TRBJ2-7, with TRBD2 matching over 7 bases. Germline values: CDR1 MNHEY, CDR2 SVGAGI. The V gene end was trimmed by 5 bases and the J gene end by 4 bases; junction bases not matched to a gene: 11. This CDR3 has 15 amino acids. The CDR3 reads CASSRGEVGRYEQYF. CDR3 in DNA: TGTGCCAGCAGTCGGGGGGAGGTGGGACGGTACGAGCAGTACTTC.

About this clone: Other DNA sequences in the same sample also yield this CDR3. The chain joins TRBV5-1 to TRBJ2-7; D is unresolved. The CDR3 is made up of 12 amino acids. Germline values: CDR1 SGHRS, CDR2 YFSETQ. The germline V and J ends were trimmed by 1 base and 5 bases, with 7 bases remaining between them. The CDR3, as DNA: TGCGCCAGCAGCTTGAAGGGCCACGAGCAGTACTTC. Its protein is CASSLKGHEQYF. Full variable domain (rest looked up from reference TRBV5-1 and TRBJ2-7): KAGVTQTPRYLIKTRGQQVTLSCSPISGHRSVSWYQQTPGQGLQFLFEYFSETQRNKGNFPGRFSGRQFSNSRSEMNVSTLELGDSALYLCASSLKGHEQYFGPGTRLTVT.

As for this clone: The identical CDR3 is also encoded by other nucleotide sequences in the sample. The chain uses TRBV9 and TRBJ1-1; D unclear. Germline V gives CDR1 SGDLS, CDR2 YYNGEE. The length of the CDR3 is 13 residues. The V and J ends lost 1 base and 4 bases respectively, with 8 bases between them. The CDR3 DNA is TGTGCCAGCAGCGTATTAGGCGGCACTGAAGCTTTCTTT. Translating gives CASSVLGGTEAFF. Variable domain in full (rest from reference TRBV9 and TRBJ1-1): DSGVTQTPKHLITATGQRVTLRCSPRSGDLSVYWYQQSLDQGLQFLIQYYNGEERAKGNILERFSAQQFPDLHSELNLSSLELGDSALYFCASSVLGGTEAFFGQGTRLTVV.

This rearrangement joins TRBV7-2 to TRBJ2-4, with 16 bases identical to TRBD2. CDR1 is SGHTA and CDR2 is FQGNSA in the germline V gene. V trimming: 3 bases; J trimming: 8 bases; junction bases outside the gene matches: 7. CDR3 length equals 17 residues. CDR3 in DNA: TGTGCCAGCAGCTTGGGGACTAGCGGGAGGGTTTTGGACATTCAGTACTTC. Its translation is CASSLGTSGRVLDIQYF.

The chain is built from TRBV28 and TRBJ2-2; D unresolved. CDR1 is MDHEN and CDR2 is SYDVKM in the germline V gene. The CDR3 contains 15 residues. Trimming removed 6 bases at V and 0 bases at J, with 11 bases between. Here the CDR3 DNA reads TGTGCCAGCAGGGTTTCGCTCGCGAACACCGGGGAGCTGTTTTTT. Translation gives CASRVSLANTGELFF.

The CDR3 protein is CAWTRGLAGGNTDTQYF. Written as DNA, the CDR3 is TGTGCCTGGACCAGGGGACTAGCGGGGGGAAACACAGATACGCAGTATTTT. The chain has TRBV30 and TRBJ2-3; 15 bases fit TRBD2. Germline-derived CDR1 and CDR2 are GTSNPN and SVGIG (reference sequence). The trim removed 4 bases at V and 2 bases at J, leaving 7 bases unmatched. The CDR3 has 17 amino acids.

This chain uses TRBV6-1 with TRBJ1-2; D is undetermined. Trimming took off 1 base at V and 4 bases at J, with 7 bases between the two ends. There are 13 residues in the CDR3. The germline V gene encodes CDR1 MNHNS and CDR2 SASEGT. CDR3 sequence: CASSEDLRYGYTF. The DNA of the CDR3 is TGTGCCAGCAGTGAAGACCTCCGCTATGGCTACACCTTC.

This sequence joins TRBV5-4 and TRBJ2-1, with 8 bases identical to TRBD2. Germline V gives CDR1 SGHNT, CDR2 YYREEE (reference sequence). The CDR3 runs to 16 residues. Germline trimming cut 0 bases from V and 0 bases from J; bases unmatched to any gene: 2. In nucleotides, the CDR3 is TGTGCCAGCAGCTTGGTCGGGGGGGGCTCCTACAATGAGCAGTTCTTC. It specifies CASSLVGGGSYNEQFF.

On this clone itself: The sample contains more than one DNA sequence encoding this CDR3. V usage is TRBV11-2 and J usage is TRBJ2-7, with D tentatively TRBD2 (6 bases). Germline assignment: CDR1 SGHAT and CDR2 FQNNGV. The CDR3 is 12 amino acids. The ends were cut back, 5 bases at V and 3 bases at J, with 8 bases in the middle. The CDR3 spells CASSLTSYEQYF. In DNA form, the CDR3 reads TGTGCCAGCAGCCTGACTAGCTACGAGCAGTACTTC.

The chain is built from TRBV11-2 and TRBJ1-2; D call uncertain. The V gene lost 5 bases and the J gene lost 2 bases, with 15 bases spanning the gap. From germline, CDR1 is SGHAT and CDR2 FQNNGV. The CDR3 runs 15 residues. The CDR3 DNA sequence: TGTGCCAGCAGCCGGGTCCCCGGGTACAACTATGGCTACACCTTC. Translated, it gives CASSRVPGYNYGYTF.

Of note for this clone: Just one base apart from a much larger clone, this may be a read error. The sample carries other DNA sequences with the same CDR3. This chain links TRBV30 with TRBJ1-1, with D possibly matching TRBD1 (6 bases). There are 15 residues in the CDR3. Germline V gene data show CDR1 as GTSNPN and CDR2 as SVGIG (reference sequence). DNA for the CDR3: TGTGCTTGGAGGTTCACCGGGACAAAGAACACTGAAGCTTTCTTT. As protein: CAWRFTGTKNTEAFF. The full variable domain, completed using reference TRBV30 and TRBJ1-1, is SQTIHQWPATLVQPVGSPLSLECTVEGTSNPNLYWYRQAAGRGLQLLFYSVGIGQISSEVPQNLSASRPQDRQFILSSKKLLLSDSGFYLCAWRFTGTKNTEAFFGQGTRLTVV.

This clone was detected a few times. This rearrangement joins TRBV19 to TRBJ2-1; either TRBD1 or TRBD2 may supply D (5 bases each). The germline CDR1 and CDR2 sequences are LNHDA and SQIVND (reference sequence). CDR3 length: 15 residues. V lost 5 bases to trimming and J lost 0 bases, with 11 bases between them. Written as DNA, the CDR3 is TGTGCCAGTAGTTACCCAGGGAGCTCCTACAATGAGCAGTTCTTC. The encoded protein is CASSYPGSSYNEQFF.

This rearrangement joins TRBV5-1 to TRBJ2-3; D uncertain. CDR1 is SGHRS, CDR2 YFSETQ, per germline. This CDR3 region has 15 residues. Trimming took 4 bases from V and 1 from J, leaving 13 bases between them. The CDR3 coding sequence is TGCGCCAGCAGCCCCCAATTCGATGGCACAGATACGCAGTATTTT. It specifies CASSPQFDGTDTQYF.

V usage is TRBV10-3 and J usage is TRBJ2-5, with 12 bases lining up with TRBD1. Germline V gives CDR1 ENHRY, CDR2 SYGVKD. The CDR3 spans 15 residues. With V trimmed by 9 bases and J by 5 bases, 10 bases remained unmatched. CDR3 nucleotide sequence: TGTGCCATTTCTCCGGGACAGGGGGCGATGGAGACCCAGTACTTC. This codes for CAISPGQGAMETQYF.

A single count supports this clone. This sequence joins TRBV4-3 and TRBJ1-2; possibly TRBD1 for D (5 bases). Germline lookup yields CDR1 LGHNA and CDR2 YSLEER. This CDR3 comprises 16 residues. V lost 0 bases to trimming and J lost 4 bases, with 15 bases between them. The CDR3 DNA follows: TGCGCCAGCAGCCAAGAACGGTTCGGGGCGGGCTATGGCTACACCTTC. This gives the protein CASSQERFGAGYGYTF.

There are many counts of this clone. This chain links TRBV2 with TRBJ1-5; TRBD1 is a possible D gene (6 bases). This CDR3 comprises 15 residues. Germline V gene sequence: CDR1 SNHLY, CDR2 FYNNEI. V was cut by 5 bases and J by 6 bases, with 17 bases left in between. As DNA, the CDR3 is TGTGCCAGCAGTCTGCCAGGGGATGGCGGTCAGCCCCAGCATTTT. This codes for CASSLPGDGGQPQHF. The full variable domain, in which reference TRBV2 and TRBJ1-5 provide the parts outside the CDR3, is EPEVTQTPSHQVTQMGQEVILRCVPISNHLYFYWYRQILGQKVEFLVSFYNNEISEKSEIFDDQFSVERPDGSNFTLKIRSTKLEDSAMYFCASSLPGDGGQPQHFGDGTRLSIL.

The rearrangement joins TRBV10-3 to TRBJ2-2; 11 bases fit TRBD1. Trimming took 7 bases from V and 4 from J; bases not matched to a gene: 5. Germline V gene sequence: CDR1 ENHRY, CDR2 SYGVKD. The CDR3 length is 15 residues. The CDR3 here is CAITPGQGGTGELFF. As DNA, the CDR3 is TGTGCCATCACACCGGGACAGGGGGGCACCGGGGAGCTGTTTTTT.

A few counts support this clone. The gene calls are TRBV19 and TRBJ1-4, with D possibly TRBD1 on 6 matching bases. This CDR3 is built from 16 residues. The germline CDR1 and CDR2 sequences are LNHDA and SQIVND (reference sequence). V gave up 3 bases and J gave up 0 bases, with 11 bases separating them. CDR3 in amino acids: CASSMANRATNEKLFF. Here the CDR3 DNA reads TGTGCCAGTAGTATGGCTAACAGGGCAACTAATGAAAAACTGTTTTTT.

The genes are TRBV18 and TRBJ2-7; TRBD2 might be the D (7 bases). From germline, CDR1 is KGHSH and CDR2 LQKENI. This CDR3 region has 14 residues. V shed 3 bases and J shed 5 bases, with 14 bases lying between them. The CDR3 is CASSPKGGMDEQYF. The CDR3 bases are TGTGCCAGCTCACCGAAGGGGGGGATGGACGAGCAGTACTTC.